Shown below are 23 T cell receptor beta chains from a single sample sequenced in a study of shared clonotypes between healthy human individuals. This table comes from immunoSEQ multiplex PCR, and its TCRdb copy is limited to in-frame clones, with some not included. This sample yields around 1.5 million clones, of which 95% to 99% are seen a single time; about 0.45% belongs to the top ten. Sequencing was performed on naive CD4+ T cells sorted from blood. Sample subset: CD45RA+ positively selected. The receptor source for this set is a young man in good health.

Notes on this clone: Distinct nucleotide sequences in the sample also encode this CDR3. J is TRBJ2-7 and V is TRBV30; D remains ambiguous. CDR1 GTSNPN and CDR2 SVGIG come from the germline V gene (reference sequence). Trimming removed 0 bases at V and 6 bases at J, with 6 bases between. The CDR3 contains 11 residues. This chain's CDR3 is CAWSVLFEQYF. The CDR3 DNA sequence: TGTGCCTGGAGTGTACTTTTCGAGCAGTACTTC.

This chain uses TRBV15 with TRBJ2-7; D is possibly TRBD1 (5 bases). From germline, CDR1 is LNHNV and CDR2 YYDKDF (reference sequence). V lost 2 bases and J lost 6, with 14 bases in between. The CDR3 loop spans 14 amino acids. CDR3 bases: TGTGCCACCAGCAGACAACATACAGGCGGCGAGCAGTACTTC. Translated, it gives CATSRQHTGGEQYF.

The V gene is TRBV7-2, the J gene TRBJ2-1, with D tentatively TRBD2 (6 bases). V lost 6 bases to trimming and J lost 0 bases, with 18 bases between them. The CDR3 length is 17 residues. Looked up from germline, CDR1 is SGHTA and CDR2 is FQGNSA. This chain's CDR3 is CASSDSGFPSSYNEQFF. The CDR3 coding sequence is TGTGCCAGCAGTGACAGCGGGTTCCCGAGCTCCTACAATGAGCAGTTCTTC.

This clone appeared a single time. The chain joins TRBV5-4 to TRBJ2-5, with D possibly matching TRBD2 (5 bases). Germline CDR1 SGHNT, CDR2 YYREEE (reference sequence). The V end was cut by 0 bases, the J end by 1 base, with 10 bases between. The CDR3 contains 15 residues. CDR3 loop: CASSLGSAVQETQYF. The CDR3 DNA sequence: TGTGCCAGCAGCTTGGGGTCAGCGGTCCAAGAGACCCAGTACTTC. The whole variable domain, filled in from reference TRBV5-4 and TRBJ2-5, reads ETGVTQSPTHLIKTRGQQVTLRCSSQSGHNTVSWYQQALGQGPQFIFQYYREEENGRGNFPPRFSGLQFPNYSSELNVNALELDDSALYLCASSLGSAVQETQYFGPGTRLLVL.

The table lists this clone with a count of one. The chain employs TRBV6-6 and TRBJ1-3; 7 bases are shared with TRBD1. Germline V lookup: CDR1 MNHNY, CDR2 SVGAGI (reference sequence). Germline trimming cut 6 bases from V and 0 bases from J; bases unmatched to any gene: 2. This CDR3 is built from 14 residues. CDR3 DNA sequence: TGTGCCAGCAGAGGGACAGACTCTGGAAACACCATATATTTT. Protein sequence: CASRGTDSGNTIYF.

The CDR3 loop is CASSLEWSGRFVNEQFF. In DNA, the CDR3 is TGTGCCAGCAGCTTGGAGTGGAGCGGGAGATTTGTCAATGAGCAGTTCTTC. V usage is TRBV5-5 and J usage is TRBJ2-1; 8 bases line up with TRBD2. This CDR3 region has 17 residues. Germline values: CDR1 SGHKS, CDR2 YYEKEE (reference sequence). The junction had 11 bases not matched to a gene; V was cut back by 0 bases and J by 6 bases. Full variable domain (outside the CDR3, taken from reference TRBV5-5 and TRBJ2-1): DAGVTQSPTHLIKTRGQQVTLRCSPISGHKSVSWYQQVLGQGPQFIFQYYEKEERGRGNFPDRFSARQFPNYSSELNVNALLLGDSALYLCASSLEWSGRFVNEQFFGPGTRLTVL.

This rearrangement joins TRBV7-3 to TRBJ2-6; the D gene is possibly TRBD2 (5 bases). Per the germline V gene, CDR1 is SGHTA and CDR2 is FQGTGA. This CDR3 contains 17 residues. V lost 5 bases, J lost 0 bases, and 14 bases lay in between. The CDR3 bases are TGTGCCAGCAGCCTCCCTGGACGGGGCTCTGGGGCCAACGTCCTGACTTTC. It specifies CASSLPGRGSGANVLTF.

The chain couples TRBV7-2 to TRBJ2-3; 9 bases are a match to TRBD2. This CDR3 has 16 residues. V gave up 5 bases and J gave up 3 bases; unmatched junction bases: 9. Germline values: CDR1 SGHTA, CDR2 FQGNSA. The CDR3 nucleotides read TGTGCCAGCAGCCCCTTAGCGGGAGTTTCAACAGATACGCAGTATTTT. This encodes CASSPLAGVSTDTQYF.

The V gene is TRBV4-1, the J gene TRBJ1-1, with D possibly being TRBD1 (6 bases). The V gene's germline CDR1 is MGHRA and CDR2 YSYEKL. The V end lost 1 base, the J end lost 4 bases, and 13 bases lay between the germline ends. The CDR3 is made up of 15 amino acids. CDR3 region: CASSQGTGSGTEAFF. The CDR3 coding sequence is TGCGCCAGCAGCCAAGGTACAGGGAGTGGCACTGAAGCTTTCTTT.

The rearrangement uses TRBV9 and TRBJ1-5; possibly TRBD1 for D (5 bases). Germline CDR1 SGDLS, CDR2 YYNGEE. Trimming cost V 3 bases and J 9 bases, with 16 bases left between them. There are 14 residues in the CDR3. The CDR3 DNA reads TGTGCCAGCAGCGCCCTGGGGGAAAGGGGGCCCCAGCATTTT. Residues: CASSALGERGPQHF.

V gene TRBV4-1 combines with J gene TRBJ1-1; D gene ambiguous. Germline V gene data show CDR1 as MGHRA and CDR2 as YSYEKL. The CDR3 consists of 14 residues. V was clipped by 6 bases and J by 1 base, with 12 bases between them. CDR3 nucleotides: TGCGCCAGCAGAACATTTTCGGGGAACACTGAAGCTTTCTTT. It specifies CASRTFSGNTEAFF.

The chain recombines TRBV11-2 with TRBJ2-7, with 9 bases matching TRBD2. V lost 1 base, J lost 2 bases, and 9 bases stayed unmatched. The germline V gene encodes CDR1 SGHAT and CDR2 FQNNGV. The CDR3 extends over 17 amino acids. The chain's CDR3 is CASSLVGLGGRAYEQYF. The CDR3 bases are TGTGCCAGCAGCTTAGTGGGACTTGGCGGGAGGGCCTACGAGCAGTACTTC.

The chain is built from TRBV19 and TRBJ2-7; 12 bases line up with TRBD1. Germline loops: CDR1 LNHDA, CDR2 SQIVND (reference sequence). J gave up 6 bases and V 6 bases, and 9 bases lay outside the gene matches. The CDR3 totals 15 residues. The DNA of the CDR3 is TGTGCCAGTAGCCGACTGGGACAGGGGGCTGGCGAGCAGTACTTC. Translated, it gives CASSRLGQGAGEQYF.

For this clone: The junction does not match germline at one end; this may be a read error. This chain uses TRBV18 with TRBJ2-3; the match to TRBD2 covers 9 bases. This CDR3 is built from 18 residues. CDR1 is KGHSH and CDR2 is LQKENI in the germline V gene. CDR3 coding DNA: TGTGCCAGCTCCCCACTCACCGGCGGGAGGGCCGATGGAGATACGCAGTATTTT. It is translated as CASSPLTGGRADGDTQYF.

This clone appeared a single time. The rearrangement uses TRBV6-5 and TRBJ1-2, with 9 nucleotides matching TRBD1. The junction had 3 bases not matched to a gene; V was cut back by 6 bases and J by 4 bases. The CDR3 runs to 13 residues. CDR1 MNHEY and CDR2 SVGAGI come from the germline V gene. CDR3 sequence (DNA): TGTGCCAGCAGGACGGACAGGGGCTATGGCTACACCTTC. Translated, it gives CASRTDRGYGYTF.

The rearrangement joins TRBV18 to TRBJ2-7; TRBD1 matches 10 bases. Germline-derived CDR1 and CDR2 are KGHSH and LQKENI. The CDR3 contains 19 residues. Trimming took 1 base from V and 5 from J; bases not matched to a gene: 17. CDR3 sequence (DNA): TGTGCCAGCTCACCACTTTTTACCGGGACAGGGGTTAAGGGGAACGAGCAGTACTTC. Translation: CASSPLFTGTGVKGNEQYF. Together with reference TRBV18 and TRBJ2-7, the CDR3 gives the full variable domain: NAGVMQNPRHLVRRRGQEARLRCSPMKGHSHVYWYRQLPEEGLKFMVYLQKENIIDESGMPKERFSAEFPKEGPSILRIQQVVRGDSAAYFCASSPLFTGTGVKGNEQYFGPGTRLTVT.

This chain links TRBV7-6 with TRBJ2-5; TRBD1 or TRBD2 may be the D gene (5 bases each). Germline values: CDR1 SGHVS, CDR2 FNYEAQ. This CDR3 comprises 13 residues. Trimming took 5 bases from V and 5 from J, leaving 12 bases between them. This CDR3 is CASSPGPAETQYF. For the CDR3, the DNA is TGTGCCAGCAGCCCGGGACCCGCGGAGACCCAGTACTTC.

This sequence joins TRBV28 and TRBJ2-7; 10 bases are a match to TRBD1. The CDR3 is made up of 14 amino acids. CDR1 and CDR2 (germline): MDHEN, SYDVKM. V lost 6 bases to trimming and J lost 4 bases; unmatched junction nucleotides: 6. The CDR3 DNA follows: TGTGCCAGCAGGTGGGACAGGGGTGGGTACGAGCAGTACTTC. Translating it yields CASRWDRGGYEQYF. The full variable domain, its missing parts supplied by reference TRBV28 and TRBJ2-7, is DVKVTQSSRYLVKRTGEKVFLECVQDMDHENMFWYRQDPGLGLRLIYFSYDVKMKEKGDIPEGYSVSREKKERFSLILESASTNQTSMYLCASRWDRGGYEQYFGPGTRLTVT.

This chain uses TRBV7-9 with TRBJ2-1, with 13 bases lining up with TRBD2. Germline-derived CDR1 and CDR2 are SEHNR and FQNEAQ (reference sequence). The V and J ends lost 8 bases and 7 bases, in that order; junction bases with no gene match: 8. The CDR3 spans 15 residues. In DNA form, the CDR3 reads TGTGCCAGCGGACTAGCGGGAGAGGGGTCTAATGAGCAGTTCTTC. Protein product: CASGLAGEGSNEQFF. Complete variable domain (other parts from reference TRBV7-9 and TRBJ2-1): DTGVSQNPRHKITKRGQNVTFRCDPISEHNRLYWYRQTLGQGPEFLTYFQNEAQLEKSRLLSDRFSAERPKGSFSTLEIQRTEQGDSAMYLCASGLAGEGSNEQFFGPGTRLTVL.

In nucleotides, the CDR3 is TGTGCCACCAGGACCTCCGACGGGACGGGGAATCAGCCCCAGCATTTT. Its protein is CATRTSDGTGNQPQHF. This chain joins TRBV10-3 and TRBJ1-5, with D possibly matching TRBD1 (5 bases). The CDR3 runs 16 residues. Trimming took off 10 bases at V and 4 bases at J, with 23 bases between the two ends. Germline-derived CDR1 and CDR2 are ENHRY and SYGVKD.

The chain combines TRBV7-2 with TRBJ2-7; the D gene is possibly TRBD2 (6 bases). Germline CDR1 SGHTA, CDR2 FQGNSA. This CDR3 has 13 amino acids. The ends were cut back, 6 bases at V and 4 bases at J, with 13 bases in the middle. The CDR3 is CASRPAGIYEQYF. The CDR3 DNA reads TGTGCCAGCAGGCCCGCGGGGATATACGAGCAGTACTTC.

This rearrangement joins TRBV5-5 to TRBJ1-1, with D unclear. The CDR3 has 14 residues. Per germline, CDR1 SGHKS and CDR2 YYEKEE (reference sequence). Trimming left V 0 bases short and J 5 bases short, with 11 bases between. CDR3 loop: CASSLGTVGTEAFF. The CDR3 DNA reads as TGTGCCAGCAGCTTGGGCACGGTTGGGACTGAAGCTTTCTTT.

A single count supports this clone. The chain carries TRBV29-1 and TRBJ1-1; weak D call: TRBD1 (6 bases). Germline assignment: CDR1 SQVTM and CDR2 ANQGSEA. CDR3 length equals 12 residues. Trimming took 7 bases from V and 1 from J, leaving 10 bases between them. CDR3 region: CSAGQTNTEAFF. The CDR3 nucleotides read TGCAGCGCAGGACAGACGAACACTGAAGCTTTCTTT.